This T cell receptor (beta chain) was profiled in a study of type 1 regulatory T cells. Study background: T-allo10 is an in vitro-generated, Tr1-enriched CD4 T cell product specific for alloantigen.

The CDR3 sequence is 15 residues long. V lost 6 bases and J lost 1; bases outside the gene matches: 8. Germline CDR1 is DFQATT and CDR2 is SNEGSKA (reference sequence). TCRdb ran MiXCR on the reads and lists one entry per CDR3 protein. The data show 88,000 or so distinct CDR3 sequences, with 25% to 40% seen just once and less than 2.5% held by the top ten. This clonotype appeared a few times. The specimen sequenced was CD4+ T cells, either the whole sample or a sorted fraction (not recorded which). The chain employs TRBV20-1 and TRBJ2-5; 10 bases map to TRBD1. This TCR was sampled from a human donor in good health. The CDR3 nucleotides read TGCAGTGCCCATAGACAGGGGGCTGTCCAAGAGACCCAGTACTTC. It codes for CSAHRQGAVQETQYF.